These 28 T cell receptor beta chains were all obtained from the same sample, sequenced in a study of blood T cell repertoires in COVID-19. The protocol was immunoSEQ multiplex PCR, while the TCRdb copy is restricted to in-frame clones and leaves out a portion. Of just under 350,000 clones listed, approximately 90% are singletons. Sequencing was carried out using peripheral blood. These receptors came from a woman under 30 who had recovered from COVID-19.

V and J are TRBV18 and TRBJ1-5; D possibly corresponds to TRBD1 (6 bases). Germline V gene sequence: CDR1 KGHSH, CDR2 LQKENI. The CDR3 spans 13 residues. Trimming took off 2 bases at V and 9 bases at J, with 11 bases between the two ends. CDR3 loop: CASSPYGGSPQHF. For the CDR3, the DNA is TGTGCCAGCTCACCATATGGGGGCTCGCCCCAGCATTTT.

The chain links TRBV13 to TRBJ2-2; tentative D call: TRBD2 (6 bases). V lost 0 bases, J lost 7 bases, and 12 bases lay in between. CDR1 PRHDT and CDR2 FYEKMQ come from the germline V gene (reference sequence). CDR3 length: 15 amino acids. CDR3 amino acids: CASSLGPRENGELFF. In DNA form, the CDR3 reads TGTGCCAGCAGCTTAGGCCCACGGGAGAACGGGGAGCTGTTTTTT.

The V call is TRBV18, the J call TRBJ1-2, with D possibly matching TRBD1 (6 bases). Germline V gene data show CDR1 as KGHSH and CDR2 as LQKENI. Trimming pared 4 bases from V and 1 base from J, leaving 19 bases between. This CDR3 spans 17 amino acids. The CDR3 nucleotides are TGTGCCAGCTCACAAGATACCTCAGGGGAAATTAACTATGGCTACACCTTC. It yields the protein CASSQDTSGEINYGYTF. Drawing the rest from reference TRBV18 and TRBJ1-2, the complete variable domain is NAGVMQNPRHLVRRRGQEARLRCSPMKGHSHVYWYRQLPEEGLKFMVYLQKENIIDESGMPKERFSAEFPKEGPSILRIQQVVRGDSAAYFCASSQDTSGEINYGYTFGSGTRLTVV.

The V call is TRBV3-1 (or the pseudogene TRBV3-2), the J call TRBJ1-3; TRBD1 agrees at 10 bases. Per the germline V gene, CDR1 is LGHDT and CDR2 is YNNKEL (reference sequence). Trimming took 4 bases from V and 2 from J; bases not matched to a gene: 5. The CDR3 is 16 residues long. The CDR3 sequence is CASSPTDRGTGNTIYF. For the CDR3, the DNA is TGTGCCAGCAGCCCGACGGACAGGGGGACTGGAAACACCATATATTTT.

This sequence joins TRBV7-9 and TRBJ1-2, with TRBD1 as a possible D gene (5 bases). The V gene's germline CDR1 is SEHNR and CDR2 FQNEAQ (reference sequence). This CDR3 has 11 residues. V was cut by 6 bases and J by 7 bases, with 9 bases left in between. The DNA for the CDR3 is TGTGCCAGCAGGCAAGGGGCTGGCTACACCTTC. Translated: CASRQGAGYTF. The variable domain in full, completed from reference TRBV7-9 and TRBJ1-2, reads DTGVSQNPRHKITKRGQNVTFRCDPISEHNRLYWYRQTLGQGPEFLTYFQNEAQLEKSRLLSDRFSAERPKGSFSTLEIQRTEQGDSAMYLCASRQGAGYTFGSGTRLTVV.

This sequence joins TRBV13 and TRBJ2-3, with 9 positions matching TRBD2. Trimming at V came to 3 bases and at J to 0 bases, leaving 7 bases not matched to a gene. The germline CDR1 and CDR2 sequences are PRHDT and FYEKMQ (reference sequence). The CDR3 totals 17 residues. The CDR3 loop reads CASSFGTSRTSTDTQYF. The DNA for the CDR3 is TGTGCCAGCAGCTTTGGGACTAGCAGAACTAGCACAGATACGCAGTATTTT. The full variable domain, rest sourced from reference TRBV13 and TRBJ2-3, is AAGVIQSPRHLIKEKRETATLKCYPIPRHDTVYWYQQGPGQDPQFLISFYEKMQSDKGSIPDRFSAQQFSDYHSELNMSSLELGDSALYFCASSFGTSRTSTDTQYFGPGTRLTVL.

This clone was detected once. The J gene is TRBJ2-7, the V gene TRBV2; 7 positions match TRBD1. CDR3 length: 16 amino acids. Trimming took 4 bases from V and 2 from J; bases not matched to a gene: 11. Looked up from germline, CDR1 is SNHLY and CDR2 is FYNNEI. The CDR3 loop is CASSVFRDSDTYEQYV. The DNA for the CDR3 is TGTGCCAGCAGTGTTTTCCGGGACAGTGATACCTACGAGCAGTACGTC.

The chain is built from TRBV19 and TRBJ1-5; 9 bases are shared with TRBD1. The germline V gene encodes CDR1 LNHDA and CDR2 SQIVND (reference sequence). The CDR3 consists of 15 residues. The junction had 7 bases not matched to a gene; V was cut back by 1 base and J by 9 bases. CDR3 nucleotide sequence: TGTGCCAGTAGTATAGTATGGGGACAGGGCTGGCCCCAGCATTTT. It codes for CASSIVWGQGWPQHF.

This chain uses TRBV28 with TRBJ2-1; 7 bases fit TRBD1. Losses at the gene ends were 3 bases for V and 4 bases for J; bases not matched to a gene: 3. Looked up from germline, CDR1 is MDHEN and CDR2 is SYDVKM. CDR3 size: 14 residues. CDR3: CASSFDRAYNEQFF. As DNA, the CDR3 is TGTGCCAGCAGTTTCGACAGGGCTTACAATGAGCAGTTCTTC.

This clone was observed once. The V gene is TRBV20-1, the J gene TRBJ2-3; TRBD1 might be the D (6 bases). The V gene's germline CDR1 is DFQATT and CDR2 SNEGSKA (reference sequence). Trimming took off 6 bases at V and 5 bases at J, with 15 bases between the two ends. The CDR3 extends over 13 amino acids. The CDR3 region is CSASRDTGDTQYF. The CDR3 DNA reads as TGCAGTGCCAGTAGGGACACAGGAGATACGCAGTATTTT.

On this clone: Within the sample, other DNA sequences also encode this same CDR3. The J gene is TRBJ1-2, the V gene TRBV24-1, with D maybe TRBD1 (5 bases). The V end was cut by 4 bases, the J end by 5 bases, with 10 bases between. The CDR3 loop spans 13 amino acids. CDR1 and CDR2 (germline): KGHDR, SFDVKD. CDR3 coding DNA: TGTGCCACCAGTGACCAGGGAGGTTATGGCTACACCTTC. Protein sequence: CATSDQGGYGYTF.

V and J are TRBV12-3 or TRBV12-4 and TRBJ1-2, with D possibly TRBD1 on 5 matching bases. The ends were cut back, 1 base at V and 7 bases at J, with 7 bases in the middle. The CDR3 loop spans 12 amino acids. The chain's CDR3 is CASSLGRGGYTF. CDR3 sequence (DNA): TGTGCCAGCAGTTTAGGTAGGGGTGGCTACACCTTC.

The chain joins TRBV6-5 to TRBJ1-2, with a possible D match to TRBD1 (5 bases). Germline V lookup: CDR1 MNHEY, CDR2 SVGAGI. The CDR3 sequence is 12 residues long. V was clipped by 10 bases and J by 11 bases, with 20 bases between them. This chain's CDR3 is CATSGLRLEYTF. For the CDR3, the DNA is TGTGCCACCTCGGGACTTAGGTTAGAGTACACCTTC.

This clone was seen just once. The rearrangement joins TRBV7-8 to TRBJ1-2; TRBD1 might be the D (6 bases). Germline V gene lookup returns CDR1 SGHVS and CDR2 FQNEAQ. V lost 5 bases and J lost 0, with 10 bases in between. The CDR3 covers 14 residues. CDR3 sequence (DNA): TGTGCCAGCAGCATTGGACAGTCTAACTATGGCTACACCTTC. Residues: CASSIGQSNYGYTF.

The chain couples TRBV4-3 to TRBJ2-3, with 10 bases aligning to TRBD2. The germline V gene has CDR1 LGHNA and CDR2 YSLEER. V was pared by 0 bases and J by 5 bases, with 11 bases of the junction left unmatched. This CDR3 spans 18 amino acids. This chain's CDR3 is CASSQEPSGRAEGDTQYF. The DNA of the CDR3 is TGCGCCAGCAGCCAAGAACCCAGCGGGAGGGCCGAGGGAGATACGCAGTATTTT.

The chain recombines TRBV10-1 with TRBJ1-5; TRBD1 matches at 7 bases. This CDR3 has 16 amino acids. The ends lost 7 bases at V and 0 bases at J; junction bases unmatched: 9. Germline-derived CDR1 and CDR2 are WNHNN and SYGVQD (reference sequence). CDR3 sequence reads: CASIRGQLYSNQPQHF. CDR3 nucleotides: TGCGCCAGCATAAGGGGACAGCTTTATAGCAATCAGCCCCAGCATTTT.

V is TRBV6-1 and J is TRBJ1-1; maybe TRBD1 (5 bases). The length of the CDR3 is 14 residues. Deletions cut 3 bases from V and 3 bases from J, with 11 bases between. The germline V gene encodes CDR1 MNHNS and CDR2 SASEGT. The CDR3 here is CASSDQGIDTEAFF. The CDR3, as DNA: TGTGCCAGCAGTGATCAGGGTATTGACACTGAAGCTTTCTTT.

This clone has a single count. This chain uses TRBV19 with TRBJ1-5; the D gene is possibly TRBD1 (6 bases). This CDR3 is 16 amino acids long. CDR1 LNHDA and CDR2 SQIVND come from the germline V gene (reference sequence). V lost 7 bases and J lost 4, with 20 bases in between. CDR3: CASTYRDKGWNQPQHF. CDR3 sequence (DNA): TGTGCCAGTACTTACCGGGACAAGGGGTGGAATCAGCCCCAGCATTTT.

The chain couples TRBV11-3 to TRBJ2-2; D might be TRBD1 (6 bases). The CDR3 covers 15 residues. V was trimmed by 5 bases and J by 8 bases, leaving 18 bases between them. Germline V CDR1 and CDR2: SGHNT, YENEEA. This CDR3 reads CASSLRDKRVGELFF. The CDR3 DNA reads as TGTGCCAGCAGCCTCCGGGACAAGCGAGTGGGGGAGCTGTTTTTT.

In its sample, this clone was seen once. The V call is TRBV6-4, the J call TRBJ1-4, with D tentatively TRBD1 (5 bases). Germline CDR1 MRHNA, CDR2 SNTAGT. Trimming took 0 bases from V and 3 from J, leaving 8 bases between them. This CDR3 contains 15 residues. CDR3 DNA sequence: TGTGCCAGCAGTGACTCGGGGGGTGCTAATGAAAAACTGTTTTTT. Encoded protein: CASSDSGGANEKLFF.

The chain has TRBV18 and TRBJ1-4; D may be TRBD1 (5 bases). The germline V and J ends were trimmed by 6 bases and 5 bases, with 19 bases remaining between them. There are 16 residues in the CDR3. Germline V CDR1 and CDR2: KGHSH, LQKENI. The CDR3 protein is CASSHLQGVTNEKLFF. For the CDR3, the DNA is TGTGCCAGCTCCCACCTACAAGGGGTGACGAATGAAAAACTGTTTTTT.

J is TRBJ2-7 and V is TRBV10-3; 12 positions match TRBD2. The CDR3 loop spans 17 amino acids. The junction had 13 bases not matched to a gene; V was cut back by 10 bases and J by 0 bases. CDR1 ENHRY and CDR2 SYGVKD come from the germline V gene. This chain's CDR3 is CATSPGLAGSSSYEQYV. The DNA for the CDR3 is TGTGCCACCTCCCCGGGACTAGCGGGCTCGAGCTCCTACGAGCAGTACGTC.

The chain recombines TRBV19 with TRBJ2-3; 8 nucleotides line up with TRBD1. J gave up 3 bases and V 6 bases, and 8 bases lay outside the gene matches. The CDR3 totals 15 residues. Germline CDR1 is LNHDA and CDR2 is SQIVND (reference sequence). The CDR3 sequence: CASSASRGLTDTQYF. The CDR3 DNA follows: TGTGCCAGTAGCGCTTCCAGGGGGCTGACAGATACGCAGTATTTT.

V and J are TRBV4-1 and TRBJ1-4; no definite D call. From germline, CDR1 is MGHRA and CDR2 YSYEKL. This CDR3 is built from 17 residues. Trimming stripped 1 base from V and 0 bases from J, with 12 bases between. The CDR3 DNA is TGCGCCAGCAGCCAAGCGCACCTGGCCGCAACTAATGAAAAACTGTTTTTT. Translated, it gives CASSQAHLAATNEKLFF.

The V call is TRBV24-1, the J call TRBJ2-1; 8 bases map to TRBD1. The junction had 12 bases not matched to a gene; V was cut back by 6 bases and J by 6 bases. Germline V gene data show CDR1 as KGHDR and CDR2 as SFDVKD. The CDR3 runs 16 residues. The CDR3 loop is CATSLTQGARVNEQFF. CDR3 bases: TGTGCCACCAGTTTAACCCAGGGGGCGCGGGTCAATGAGCAGTTCTTC.

The chain combines TRBV2 with TRBJ1-5; perhaps TRBD1 as D (5 bases). The germline V gene encodes CDR1 SNHLY and CDR2 FYNNEI. V was clipped by 7 bases and J by 1 base, with 11 bases between them. This CDR3 region has 14 residues. The CDR3 loop is CASKTQGSNQPQHF. Written as DNA, the CDR3 is TGTGCCAGCAAAACTCAGGGCAGCAATCAGCCCCAGCATTTT.

The rearrangement joins TRBV21-1 to TRBJ2-3; the table's D call, TRBD2, was not checked against the DNA. TRBV21-1 is shown as a pseudogene. This CDR3 has 14 amino acids. CDR3 DNA sequence: TGTGCCTTCGAAAGTCGGGGGACCACAGATACGCAGTATTTT. Protein product: CAFESRGTTDTQYF.

This clone was seen more than once but under ten times. CDR3 nucleotides: TGTGCCAGCAGCTTAGTATCGGGTATTGGGGAAAAACTGTTTTTT. Protein sequence: CASSLVSGIGEKLFF. This chain joins TRBV7-9 and TRBJ1-4; D ambiguous. There are 15 residues in the CDR3. V was cut by 1 base and J by 8 bases, with 14 bases left in between. Germline loops: CDR1 SEHNR, CDR2 FQNEAQ (reference sequence). The whole variable domain, remainder taken from reference TRBV7-9 and TRBJ1-4, is DTGVSQNPRHKITKRGQNVTFRCDPISEHNRLYWYRQTLGQGPEFLTYFQNEAQLEKSRLLSDRFSAERPKGSFSTLEIQRTEQGDSAMYLCASSLVSGIGEKLFFGSGTQLSVL.